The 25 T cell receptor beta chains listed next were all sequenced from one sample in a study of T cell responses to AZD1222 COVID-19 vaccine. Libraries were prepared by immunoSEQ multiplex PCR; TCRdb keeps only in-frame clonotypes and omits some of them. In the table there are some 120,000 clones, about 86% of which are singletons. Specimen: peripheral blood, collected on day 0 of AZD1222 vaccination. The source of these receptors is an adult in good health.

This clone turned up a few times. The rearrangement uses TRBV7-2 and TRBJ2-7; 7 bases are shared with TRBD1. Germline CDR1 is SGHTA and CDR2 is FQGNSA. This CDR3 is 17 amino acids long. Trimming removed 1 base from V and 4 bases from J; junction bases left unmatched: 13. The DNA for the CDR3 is TGTGCCAGCAGCTTAGGATTCATTGGGGACAGAACATACGAGCAGTACTTC. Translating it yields CASSLGFIGDRTYEQYF.

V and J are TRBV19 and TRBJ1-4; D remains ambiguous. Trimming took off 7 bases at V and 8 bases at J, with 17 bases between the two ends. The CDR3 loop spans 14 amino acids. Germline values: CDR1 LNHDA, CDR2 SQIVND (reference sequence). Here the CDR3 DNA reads TGTGCCAGTACACTCTACGGACTCGGGGAAAAACTGTTTTTT. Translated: CASTLYGLGEKLFF.

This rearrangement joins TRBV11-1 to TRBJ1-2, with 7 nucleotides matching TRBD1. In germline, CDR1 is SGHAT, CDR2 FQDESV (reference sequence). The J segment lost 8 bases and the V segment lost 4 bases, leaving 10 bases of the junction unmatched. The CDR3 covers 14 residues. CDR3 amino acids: CASSSADRLGGYTF. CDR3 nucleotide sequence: TGTGCCAGCAGCTCCGCGGACAGGCTTGGGGGCTACACCTTC.

CDR3 DNA sequence: TGTGCCAGCAGCCCGGGACTAGGCTACGAGCAGTACTTC. This translates into CASSPGLGYEQYF. The chain recombines TRBV3-1 (or the pseudogene TRBV3-2) with TRBJ2-7; TRBD2 aligns across 8 bases. V shed 4 bases, J shed 3 bases, and the junction held 2 bases outside the gene matches. The CDR3 has 13 residues. The germline V gene encodes CDR1 LGHDT and CDR2 YNNKEL (reference sequence).

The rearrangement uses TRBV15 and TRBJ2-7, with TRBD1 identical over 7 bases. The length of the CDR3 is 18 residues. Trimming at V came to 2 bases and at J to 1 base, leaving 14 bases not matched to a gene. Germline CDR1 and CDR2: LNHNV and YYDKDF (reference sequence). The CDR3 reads CATSRLEFIGTASYEQYF. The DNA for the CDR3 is TGTGCCACCAGCAGACTTGAGTTTATCGGGACAGCGTCCTACGAGCAGTACTTC.

In DNA, the CDR3 is TGTGCCAGCTCACCAAGAGAACAGGCAAAGTCAGCTTTCTTT. Protein product: CASSPREQAKSAFF. V gene TRBV18 combines with J gene TRBJ1-1; TRBD1 might be the D (5 bases). Germline CDR1 is KGHSH and CDR2 is LQKENI. This CDR3 region has 14 residues. The ends were cut back, 2 bases at V and 10 bases at J, with 17 bases in the middle.

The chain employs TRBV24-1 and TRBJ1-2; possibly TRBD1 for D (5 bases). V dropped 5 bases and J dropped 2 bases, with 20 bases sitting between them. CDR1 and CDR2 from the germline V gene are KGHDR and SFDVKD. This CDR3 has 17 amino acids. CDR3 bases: TGTGCCACCAGTGCCCTAAAGCCCCAACAGGAGAACTATGGCTACACCTTC. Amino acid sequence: CATSALKPQQENYGYTF.

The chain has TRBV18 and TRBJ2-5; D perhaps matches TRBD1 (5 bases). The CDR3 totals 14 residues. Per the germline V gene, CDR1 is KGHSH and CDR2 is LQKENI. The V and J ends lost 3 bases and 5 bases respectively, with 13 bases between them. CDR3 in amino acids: CASSPVYYRETQYF. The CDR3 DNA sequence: TGTGCCAGCTCACCCGTATATTACAGGGAGACCCAGTACTTC.

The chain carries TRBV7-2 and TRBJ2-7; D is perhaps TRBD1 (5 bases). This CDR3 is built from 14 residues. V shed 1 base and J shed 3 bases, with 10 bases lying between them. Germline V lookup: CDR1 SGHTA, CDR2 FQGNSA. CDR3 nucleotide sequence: TGTGCCAGCAGCTTAGAACAGGTACTCTACGAGCAGTACTTC. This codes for CASSLEQVLYEQYF.

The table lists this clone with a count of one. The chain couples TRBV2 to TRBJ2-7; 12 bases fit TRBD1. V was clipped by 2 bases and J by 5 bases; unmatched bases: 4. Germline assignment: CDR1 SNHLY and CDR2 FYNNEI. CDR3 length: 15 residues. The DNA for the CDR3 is TGTGCCAGCAGTGAACAGGGACAGGGGGCCGACGAGCAGTACTTC. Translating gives CASSEQGQGADEQYF.

CDR3 nucleotides: TGTGCCAGCAGCATAGTCAGGGGAGTTCAGCCCCAGCATTTT. Its translation: CASSIVRGVQPQHF. V usage is TRBV28 and J usage is TRBJ1-5, with D possibly being TRBD1 (6 bases). Germline CDR1 and CDR2: MDHEN and SYDVKM. With 6 bases removed from V and 6 bases from J, the gap between germline ends came to 15 bases. The CDR3 contains 14 residues.

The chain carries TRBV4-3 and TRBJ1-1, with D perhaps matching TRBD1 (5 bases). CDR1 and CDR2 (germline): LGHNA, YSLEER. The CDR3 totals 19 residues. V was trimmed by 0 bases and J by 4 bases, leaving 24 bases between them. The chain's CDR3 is CASSQDRQQGVRVGTEAFF. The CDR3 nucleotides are TGCGCCAGCAGCCAAGATCGACAGCAGGGTGTGAGGGTTGGCACTGAAGCTTTCTTT.

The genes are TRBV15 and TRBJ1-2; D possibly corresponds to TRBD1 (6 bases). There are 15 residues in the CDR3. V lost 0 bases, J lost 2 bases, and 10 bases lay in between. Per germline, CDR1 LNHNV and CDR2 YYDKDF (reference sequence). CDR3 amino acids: CATSRERGGNYGYTF. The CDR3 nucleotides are TGTGCCACCAGCAGAGAAAGGGGGGGAAACTATGGCTACACCTTC.

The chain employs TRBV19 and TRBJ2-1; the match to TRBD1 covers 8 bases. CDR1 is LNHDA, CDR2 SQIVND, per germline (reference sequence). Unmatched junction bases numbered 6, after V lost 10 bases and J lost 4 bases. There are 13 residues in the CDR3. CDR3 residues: CAISRTGYNEQFF. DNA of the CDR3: TGTGCCATCTCAAGGACAGGGTACAATGAGCAGTTCTTC.

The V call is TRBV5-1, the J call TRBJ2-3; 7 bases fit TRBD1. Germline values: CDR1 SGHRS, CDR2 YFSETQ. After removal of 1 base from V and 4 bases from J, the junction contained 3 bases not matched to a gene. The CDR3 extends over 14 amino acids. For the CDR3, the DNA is TGCGCCAGCAGCTTGCAGGGGGTTGCAGATACGCAGTATTTT. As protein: CASSLQGVADTQYF.

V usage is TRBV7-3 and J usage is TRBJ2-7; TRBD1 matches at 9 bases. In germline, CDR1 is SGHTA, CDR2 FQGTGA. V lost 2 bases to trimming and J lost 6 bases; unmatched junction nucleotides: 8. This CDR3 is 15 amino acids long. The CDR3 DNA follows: TGTGCCAGCAGCTTAGGTGGGACAGGGTTCGCCGAGCAGTACTTC. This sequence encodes CASSLGGTGFAEQYF.

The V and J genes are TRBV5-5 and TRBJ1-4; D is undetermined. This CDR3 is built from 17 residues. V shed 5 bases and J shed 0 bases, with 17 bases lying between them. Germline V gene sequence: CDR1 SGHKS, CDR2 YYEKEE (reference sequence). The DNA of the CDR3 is TGTGCCAGCAGGGACGGCAGGTACTTTGCAACTAATGAAAAACTGTTTTTT. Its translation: CASRDGRYFATNEKLFF.

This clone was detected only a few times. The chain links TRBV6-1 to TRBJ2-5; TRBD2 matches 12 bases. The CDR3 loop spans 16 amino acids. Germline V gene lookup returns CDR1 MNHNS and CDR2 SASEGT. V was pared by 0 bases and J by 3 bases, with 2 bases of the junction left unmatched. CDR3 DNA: TGTGCCAGCAGTGAAGCCTGGACTAGCGGGGAAGAGACCCAGTACTTC. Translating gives CASSEAWTSGEETQYF.

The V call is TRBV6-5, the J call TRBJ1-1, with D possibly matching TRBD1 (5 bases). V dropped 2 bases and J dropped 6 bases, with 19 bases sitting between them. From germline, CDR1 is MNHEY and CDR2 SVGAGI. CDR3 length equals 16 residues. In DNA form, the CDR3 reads TGTGCCAGCAGTTACAGGGGTTCGTGGGAGGGAGCTGAAGCTTTCTTT. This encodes CASSYRGSWEGAEAFF.

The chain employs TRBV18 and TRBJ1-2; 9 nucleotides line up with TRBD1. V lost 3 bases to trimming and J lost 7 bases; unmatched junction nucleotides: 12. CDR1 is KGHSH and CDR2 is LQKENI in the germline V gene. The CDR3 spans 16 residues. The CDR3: CASSPTTTGGFGGYTF. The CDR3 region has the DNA TGTGCCAGCTCACCTACCACGACAGGGGGTTTTGGTGGCTACACCTTC.

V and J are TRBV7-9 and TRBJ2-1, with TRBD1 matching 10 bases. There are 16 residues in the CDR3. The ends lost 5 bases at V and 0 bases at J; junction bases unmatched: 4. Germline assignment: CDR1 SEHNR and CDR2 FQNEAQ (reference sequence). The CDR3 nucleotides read TGTGCCAGCAGCCCTGGGGACAGGGGCTCCTACAATGAGCAGTTCTTC. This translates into CASSPGDRGSYNEQFF.

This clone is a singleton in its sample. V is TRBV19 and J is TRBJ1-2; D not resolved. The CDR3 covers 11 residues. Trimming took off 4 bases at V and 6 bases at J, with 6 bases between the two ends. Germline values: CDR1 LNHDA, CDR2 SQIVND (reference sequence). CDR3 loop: CASSTMHGYTF. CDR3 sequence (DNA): TGTGCCAGTAGTACGATGCATGGCTACACCTTC. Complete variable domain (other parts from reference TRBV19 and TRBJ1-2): DGGITQSPKYLFRKEGQNVTLSCEQNLNHDAMYWYRQDPGQGLRLIYYSQIVNDFQKGDIAEGYSVSREKKESFPLTVTSAQKNPTAFYLCASSTMHGYTFGSGTRLTVV.

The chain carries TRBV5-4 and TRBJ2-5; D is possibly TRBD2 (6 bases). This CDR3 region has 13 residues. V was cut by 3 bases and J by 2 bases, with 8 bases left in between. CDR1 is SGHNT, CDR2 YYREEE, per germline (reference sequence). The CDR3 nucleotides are TGTGCCAGCAGCTGGGGGGATCAAGAGACCCAGTACTTC. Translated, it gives CASSWGDQETQYF.

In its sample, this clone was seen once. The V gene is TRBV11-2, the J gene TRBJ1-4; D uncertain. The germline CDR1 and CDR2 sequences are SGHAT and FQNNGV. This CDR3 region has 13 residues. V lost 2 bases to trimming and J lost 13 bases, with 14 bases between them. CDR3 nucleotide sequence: TGTGCCAGCAGCTTATTAGGAAGACACATACTGTTTTTT. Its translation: CASSLLGRHILFF.

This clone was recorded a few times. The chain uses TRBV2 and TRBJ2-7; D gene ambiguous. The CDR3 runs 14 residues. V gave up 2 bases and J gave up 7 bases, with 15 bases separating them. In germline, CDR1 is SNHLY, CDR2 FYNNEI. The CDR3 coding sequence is TGTGCCAGCAGTGAACAGGCTAACCCCGGGGAGCAGTACTTC. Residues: CASSEQANPGEQYF.